This entry features one T cell receptor beta chain sequence. Its antigen remains unidentified. This CDR3 contains 13 residues. CDR1 WSHSY and CDR2 SAAADI come from the germline V gene. All CD8+ T cell subsets were sorted in triplicate at fewer than 350,000 cells each. The libraries of TRB cDNA were constructed through 5' RACE using UMI labels. TCRdb reprocessed the 5' RACE reads, with one entry per CDR3 protein and no DNA. Here the sample table reports just under 45,000 distinct CDR3 sequences. This entry comes from a study of CXCR3-negative and CXCR3-positive naive CD8 T cells. For the study at large: Per-library TRB read counts averaged about 1.5 +/- 0.3 million, adding up to 130 million to 150 million in total.

Whole-study findings and limits: Diversity proved comparably high across both naive subsets and much lower in memory CD8+ cells.

The chain joins TRBV10-2 to TRBJ2-1. Sample: memory CD8+ T cells from blood. This clonotype was sampled from a human donor in good health. Some clones in this sample may be carry-over from other donors' samples. This chain's CDR3 is CASSESWGNEQFF.